The 23 T cell receptor beta chains below were found in one sample sequenced in a study of blood T cell repertoires in COVID-19. TCRdb keeps only in-frame clones here, not all; method: immunoSEQ multiplex PCR. This sample has roughly 100,000 clones, with 80% to 90% found just once. Source material: peripheral blood. The receptor set was obtained from a woman in her sixties or seventies with acute or convalescent COVID-19.

In the case of this clone: Relative to the germline gene, one junction end is altered; a read error may explain this. This sequence joins TRBV7-7 and TRBJ1-4, with D perhaps TRBD1 (5 bases). CDR3 size: 13 residues. Germline V gene sequence: CDR1 SSHAT, CDR2 FNYEAQ (reference sequence). The CDR3 bases are TGTGCTAGCAGCTTAAGGGGTGGTGAAAAACTGTTTTTT. It is translated as CASSLRGGEKLFF.

The chain is built from TRBV2 and TRBJ1-4, with TRBD1 matching over 9 bases. Germline lookup yields CDR1 SNHLY and CDR2 FYNNEI. The CDR3 has 14 amino acids. J gave up 3 bases and V 6 bases, and 2 bases lay outside the gene matches. The CDR3 DNA is TGTGCCAGCAGCGGACAGGGGTCTAATGAAAAACTGTTTTTT. This sequence encodes CASSGQGSNEKLFF.

The chain carries TRBV12-3 or TRBV12-4 and TRBJ2-1; a possible D gene is TRBD2 (6 bases). This CDR3 has 13 amino acids. Trimming took 6 bases from V and 10 from J, leaving 16 bases between them. CDR3 DNA sequence: TGTGCCAGCAGGACCGCCGCGGGGCTCGAGCAGTTCTTC. Residues: CASRTAAGLEQFF.

This rearrangement joins TRBV27 to TRBJ2-7; weak D call: TRBD2 (7 bases). The CDR3 covers 19 residues. V dropped 2 bases and J dropped 2 bases, with 25 bases sitting between them. Looked up from germline, CDR1 is MNHEY and CDR2 is SMNVEV (reference sequence). The CDR3 here is CASSLRTGRRAGDPYEQYF. The CDR3 DNA reads TGTGCCAGCAGTTTACGAACAGGGAGAAGGGCGGGAGACCCCTACGAGCAGTACTTC.

The chain couples TRBV7-9 to TRBJ2-7; D remains ambiguous. Germline V CDR1 and CDR2: SEHNR, FQNEAQ (reference sequence). Trimming took 1 base from V and 1 from J, leaving 8 bases between them. The CDR3 length is 14 residues. In DNA, the CDR3 is TGTGCCAGCAGCTTAGACGAGTTGTCCTACGAGCAGTACGTC. It yields the protein CASSLDELSYEQYV.

The chain couples TRBV18 to TRBJ2-1, with TRBD1 matching 10 bases. The CDR3 loop spans 15 amino acids. CDR1 and CDR2 (germline): KGHSH, LQKENI. V shed 6 bases and J 2 bases; nucleotides not matched to a gene: 4. The CDR3 reads CASSPGTGAYNEQFF. The DNA for the CDR3 is TGTGCCAGCTCGCCAGGGACAGGGGCCTACAATGAGCAGTTCTTC.

This chain links TRBV2 with TRBJ2-7, with 12 bases that match TRBD2. The CDR3 sequence is 17 residues long. The germline V gene encodes CDR1 SNHLY and CDR2 FYNNEI. Losses at the gene ends were 2 bases for V and 4 bases for J; bases not matched to a gene: 9. The CDR3 DNA reads TGTGCCAGCAGTGAACCCGCCCCTAGCGGGAGGGAGTACGAGCAGTACTTC. It encodes CASSEPAPSGREYEQYF.

The genes are TRBV20-1 and TRBJ2-5; D gene uncertain. The ends were cut back, 0 bases at V and 6 bases at J, with 5 bases in the middle. The germline gives CDR1 DFQATT, CDR2 SNEGSKA (reference sequence). The CDR3 sequence is 11 residues long. CDR3 sequence: CSAREAQTQYF. The CDR3 DNA reads as TGCAGTGCTAGAGAAGCCCAGACCCAGTACTTC.

This chain links TRBV5-4 with TRBJ1-5, with 10 bases matching TRBD1. CDR3 length: 14 amino acids. CDR1 is SGHNT and CDR2 is YYREEE in the germline V gene (reference sequence). V lost 4 bases to trimming and J lost 5 bases; unmatched junction nucleotides: 3. CDR3 DNA: TGTGCCAGCAGCGCCGGGACAGGGGATCAGCCCCAGCATTTT. Translating gives CASSAGTGDQPQHF.

The gene calls are TRBV20-1 and TRBJ2-5, with D hard to call. V lost 7 bases to trimming and J lost 0 bases, with 6 bases between them. CDR1 is DFQATT and CDR2 is SNEGSKA in the germline V gene (reference sequence). The CDR3 sequence is 11 residues long. As DNA, the CDR3 is TGCAGTGTTAAAAACCAAGAGACCCAGTACTTC. Protein: CSVKNQETQYF.

CDR3 nucleotide sequence: TGTGCCAGCAGTTCCGACAGTAACTATGGCTACACCTTC. It is translated as CASSSDSNYGYTF. V and J are TRBV6-1 and TRBJ1-2; D is possibly TRBD1 (5 bases). V gave up 5 bases and J gave up 1 base, with 8 bases separating them. Germline V lookup: CDR1 MNHNS, CDR2 SASEGT. The CDR3 sequence is 13 residues long.

The chain employs TRBV3-1 (or the pseudogene TRBV3-2) and TRBJ2-7, with D unclear. CDR3 length equals 13 residues. Germline values: CDR1 LGHDT, CDR2 YNNKEL (reference sequence). V lost 2 bases and J lost 6, with 11 bases in between. CDR3 in amino acids: CASSQLPFGEQYF. CDR3 sequence (DNA): TGTGCCAGCAGCCAACTACCGTTTGGCGAGCAGTACTTC.

This chain uses TRBV6-5 with TRBJ2-1; 9 nucleotides match TRBD1. This CDR3 has 15 amino acids. Trimming took 7 bases from V and 2 from J; bases not matched to a gene: 6. Per germline, CDR1 MNHEY and CDR2 SVGAGI. The chain's CDR3 is CASTKDRGPYNEQFF. The CDR3 region has the DNA TGTGCCAGCACGAAGGACAGGGGCCCCTACAATGAGCAGTTCTTC.

The chain joins TRBV5-6 to TRBJ2-5; D perhaps matches TRBD1 (5 bases). The V and J ends lost 4 bases and 5 bases respectively, with 21 bases between them. This CDR3 is built from 16 residues. Germline V CDR1 and CDR2: SGHDT, YYEEEE. The CDR3 nucleotides are TGTGCCAGCAGCCGAAGGGGCAGGGTGATTTGGGAGACCCAGTACTTC. It yields the protein CASSRRGRVIWETQYF.

The chain uses TRBV3-1 (or the pseudogene TRBV3-2) and TRBJ2-3; tentatively, D is TRBD1 (6 bases). Trimming shortened V by 4 bases and J by 3 bases, and 20 bases separated the two germline ends. The length of the CDR3 is 17 residues. The germline V gene encodes CDR1 LGHDT and CDR2 YNNKEL (reference sequence). The DNA for the CDR3 is TGTGCCAGCAGCCTAGGGGGTCTTATGGGTGGTACAGATACGCAGTATTTT. It specifies CASSLGGLMGGTDTQYF.

The V and J genes are TRBV4-1 and TRBJ2-1; 11 nucleotides match TRBD2. Germline lookup yields CDR1 MGHRA and CDR2 YSYEKL. Unmatched junction bases numbered 5, after V lost 1 base and J lost 0 bases. The CDR3 sequence is 18 residues long. Here the CDR3 DNA reads TGCGCCAGCAGCCAAGGACTAGCGGGACAAAGCTCCTACAATGAGCAGTTCTTC. Translation gives CASSQGLAGQSSYNEQFF.

The rearrangement uses TRBV10-3 and TRBJ1-5; maybe TRBD1 (5 bases). Germline V gives CDR1 ENHRY, CDR2 SYGVKD. V was cut by 0 bases and J by 7 bases, with 10 bases left in between. The CDR3 length is 14 residues. DNA for the CDR3: TGTGCCATCAGTGAGTCTCTACAGGAGCAGCCCCAGCATTTT. Its protein product is CAISESLQEQPQHF.

This clone has a handful of counts. The chain is built from TRBV5-1 and TRBJ1-4; TRBD1 matches at 9 bases. The CDR3 contains 15 residues. V lost 0 bases and J lost 8; bases outside the gene matches: 5. Germline lookup yields CDR1 SGHRS and CDR2 YFSETQ. The CDR3 reads CASSLDGTGNEKLFF. For the CDR3, the DNA is TGCGCCAGCAGCTTGGATGGGACAGGGAACGAAAAACTGTTTTTT. Full variable domain (remainder filled in from reference TRBV5-1 and TRBJ1-4): KAGVTQTPRYLIKTRGQQVTLSCSPISGHRSVSWYQQTPGQGLQFLFEYFSETQRNKGNFPGRFSGRQFSNSRSEMNVSTLELGDSALYLCASSLDGTGNEKLFFGSGTQLSVL.

The chain combines TRBV27 with TRBJ1-1, with TRBD1 as a possible D gene (6 bases). V was pared by 2 bases and J by 7 bases, with 17 bases between. CDR3 length: 15 residues. Germline V lookup: CDR1 MNHEY, CDR2 SMNVEV (reference sequence). The CDR3 loop is CASSLGGPPRDEAFF. The CDR3 DNA reads as TGTGCCAGCAGTTTAGGGGGCCCCCCCAGAGATGAAGCTTTCTTT.

The chain joins TRBV12-5 to TRBJ2-1; TRBD2 aligns across 10 bases. Looked up from germline, CDR1 is LGHNT and CDR2 is FRNRAP. With V trimmed by 4 bases and J by 4 bases, 1 base remained unmatched. There are 14 residues in the CDR3. The CDR3 DNA reads TGTGCTAGTGGTTCAGCGGGAGGGTACAATGAGCAGTTCTTC. This translates into CASGSAGGYNEQFF.

Comment on this clone: The sample has other DNA sequences that encode this CDR3 too. CDR3 bases: TGTGCCAGCAGCGTAGGAAGCGGGAACTACAATGAGCAGTTCTTC. Its translation is CASSVGSGNYNEQFF. The V and J genes are TRBV9 and TRBJ2-1; TRBD2 aligns across 7 bases. J lost 3 bases, V lost 0 bases, and 3 bases had no gene match. Germline CDR1 and CDR2: SGDLS and YYNGEE. The CDR3 is 15 residues long. The full variable domain, its missing parts supplied by reference TRBV9 and TRBJ2-1, is DSGVTQTPKHLITATGQRVTLRCSPRSGDLSVYWYQQSLDQGLQFLIQYYNGEERAKGNILERFSAQQFPDLHSELNLSSLELGDSALYFCASSVGSGNYNEQFFGPGTRLTVL.

The chain uses TRBV3-1 (or the pseudogene TRBV3-2) and TRBJ2-3, with D maybe TRBD2 (6 bases). The CDR3 runs 15 residues. CDR1 is LGHDT and CDR2 is YNNKEL in the germline V gene (reference sequence). Trimming pared 1 base from V and 1 base from J, leaving 9 bases between. The CDR3 sequence is CASSQVGGRTDTQYF. CDR3 DNA: TGTGCCAGCAGCCAAGTCGGGGGTCGCACAGATACGCAGTATTTT.

CDR3 coding DNA: TGTGCCAGCAGCGTAGACAGGCCAGATGAAAAACTGTTTTTT. This translates into CASSVDRPDEKLFF. V gene TRBV7-9 combines with J gene TRBJ1-4, with a possible D match to TRBD1 (6 bases). Between the trimmed V and J ends, which lost 5 bases and 6 bases, there was a span of 13 bases. Germline lookup yields CDR1 SEHNR and CDR2 FQNEAQ (reference sequence). There are 14 residues in the CDR3.